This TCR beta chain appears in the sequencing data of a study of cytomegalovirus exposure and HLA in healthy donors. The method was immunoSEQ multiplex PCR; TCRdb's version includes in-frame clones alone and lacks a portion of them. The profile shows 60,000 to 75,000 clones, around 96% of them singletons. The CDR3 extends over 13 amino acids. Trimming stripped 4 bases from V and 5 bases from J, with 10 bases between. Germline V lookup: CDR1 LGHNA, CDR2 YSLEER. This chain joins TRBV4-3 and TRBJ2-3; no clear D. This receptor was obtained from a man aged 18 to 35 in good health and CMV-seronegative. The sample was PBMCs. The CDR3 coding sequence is TGCGCCAGCAGCCGTCATGCGGTAGATACGCAGTATTTT. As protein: CASSRHAVDTQYF.